The rows below give T cell receptor beta chains drawn from one sample of a study of blood T cell repertoires in COVID-19. Sequencing used immunoSEQ multiplex PCR; TCRdb keeps in-frame clones, though not all of them. The sample has some 300,000 clones, 75% to 90% seen once. Specimen: peripheral blood. These receptors were taken from a woman in her 70s with COVID-19, enrolled during active disease. CDR3s include the opening cysteine and the closing phenylalanine or tryptophan. The order of the fields is CDR3 DNA, CDR3 protein, J gene, clone size, D gene, V gene. D genes are given only for firm matches. Not all rows give a size; the values are once, few, many and, for expanded clones, a class.

CDR3nt: TGCGCCAGCAGTGAGCCAGGGTTGGGGTACAATGAGCAGTTCTTC; CDR3aa: CASSEPGLGYNEQFF; j_gene: TRBJ2-1; abundance: .; d_gene: .; v_gene: TRBV10-1
CDR3nt: TGTGCCAGCAGTTACTTGGGCAGCGGTCAGCCCCAGCATTTT; CDR3aa: CASSYLGSGQPQHF; j_gene: TRBJ1-5; abundance: .; d_gene: .; v_gene: TRBV6-6
CDR3nt: TGTGCCAGTAGACTCGACAGAGTACTTAGCAATCAGCCCCAGCATTTT; CDR3aa: CASRLDRVLSNQPQHF; j_gene: TRBJ1-5; abundance: .; d_gene: .; v_gene: TRBV19
CDR3nt: TGTGCCAGCAGCTTAAGACGGAGGGACCCGGGCACTGAAGCTTTCTTT; CDR3aa: CASSLRRRDPGTEAFF; j_gene: TRBJ1-1; abundance: .; d_gene: .; v_gene: TRBV5-6
CDR3nt: TGTGCCACCGGCGGGACAGTTGATGGCTACACCTTC; CDR3aa: CATGGTVDGYTF; j_gene: TRBJ1-2; abundance: .; d_gene: TRBD1; v_gene: TRBV15
CDR3nt: TGTGCCAGCAGTGCGTCACGCGATACGCAGTATTTT; CDR3aa: CASSASRDTQYF; j_gene: TRBJ2-3; abundance: few; d_gene: .; v_gene: TRBV28
CDR3nt: TGTGCCGGCGCGGGAGGGCAGGGCTTGAACGAGCAGTACTTC; CDR3aa: CAGAGGQGLNEQYF; j_gene: TRBJ2-7; abundance: .; d_gene: TRBD2; v_gene: TRBV6-5
CDR3nt: TGCGCCAGCAGGGGACTAGCGGGATTCGGGGAGCTGTTTTTT; CDR3aa: CASRGLAGFGELFF; j_gene: TRBJ2-2; abundance: .; d_gene: TRBD2; v_gene: TRBV5-1
CDR3nt: TGTGCCACCACAGGGGGCCTTCGAGAGACCCAGTACTTC; CDR3aa: CATTGGLRETQYF; j_gene: TRBJ2-5; abundance: .; d_gene: TRBD1; v_gene: TRBV15
CDR3nt: TGTGCCACCAGCAGAGACCGGGGCCAAGAGACCCAGTACTTC; CDR3aa: CATSRDRGQETQYF; j_gene: TRBJ2-5; abundance: .; d_gene: .; v_gene: TRBV15
CDR3nt: TGTGCCAGCAGTGCGACTAGCGGGGGGATTCAAGAGACCCAGTACTTC; CDR3aa: CASSATSGGIQETQYF; j_gene: TRBJ2-5; abundance: .; d_gene: TRBD2; v_gene: TRBV6-1
CDR3nt: TGTGCCAGCAGCCTGCTTGGGCGGGGGGGTGCAGATACGCAGTATTTT; CDR3aa: CASSLLGRGGADTQYF; j_gene: TRBJ2-3; abundance: .; d_gene: TRBD2; v_gene: TRBV7-3
CDR3nt: TGTGCCACCAGTGATTGGACAGTTGGCTACACCTTC; CDR3aa: CATSDWTVGYTF; j_gene: TRBJ1-2; abundance: .; d_gene: .; v_gene: TRBV24-1
CDR3nt: TGCGCCAGCAGCGGAGGACAGGGGAGGGAAGCTTTCTTT; CDR3aa: CASSGGQGREAFF; j_gene: TRBJ1-1; abundance: .; d_gene: TRBD1; v_gene: TRBV5-1
CDR3nt: TGTGCCAGCGGCCGACAGGGAGGTCAGCCCCAGCATTTT; CDR3aa: CASGRQGGQPQHF; j_gene: TRBJ1-5; abundance: .; d_gene: TRBD1; v_gene: TRBV27
CDR3nt: TGTGCCAGCAGCTCGCGGTCGGGGGGCAATCAGCCCCAGCATTTT; CDR3aa: CASSSRSGGNQPQHF; j_gene: TRBJ1-5; abundance: .; d_gene: .; v_gene: TRBV7-8
CDR3nt: TGTGCCAGTAGTCCTCAAACCGGGACAGGGGTCCACGAGCAGTACTTC; CDR3aa: CASSPQTGTGVHEQYF; j_gene: TRBJ2-7; abundance: .; d_gene: TRBD1; v_gene: TRBV19
CDR3nt: TGTGCCAGCAGTAAATCGGGACAGTATGAGCAGTTCTTC; CDR3aa: CASSKSGQYEQFF; j_gene: TRBJ2-1; abundance: .; d_gene: TRBD1; v_gene: TRBV6-5
CDR3nt: TGTGCCATCAGTGAATTTCAGATGAACACTGAAGCTTTCTTT; CDR3aa: CAISEFQMNTEAFF; j_gene: TRBJ1-1; abundance: .; d_gene: .; v_gene: TRBV10-3
CDR3nt: TGTGCCAGTGGGAGAGGGCCCACTGAAGCTTTCTTT; CDR3aa: CASGRGPTEAFF; j_gene: TRBJ1-1; abundance: once; d_gene: .; v_gene: TRBV11-3
CDR3nt: TGTGCCAGCAGCTCCCTGGACAGGTTACATTCACCCCTCCACTTT; CDR3aa: CASSSLDRLHSPLHF; j_gene: TRBJ1-6; abundance: .; d_gene: TRBD1; v_gene: TRBV5-6
CDR3nt: TGTGCCAGCAGCTTAAGGCAGAATGAAAAACTGTTTTTT; CDR3aa: CASSLRQNEKLFF; j_gene: TRBJ1-4; abundance: .; d_gene: .; v_gene: TRBV7-3
CDR3nt: TGCGCCAGCAGCTTGGGTGCGAGTATCGGGAGCGAGACCCAGTACTTC; CDR3aa: CASSLGASIGSETQYF; j_gene: TRBJ2-5; abundance: .; d_gene: .; v_gene: TRBV5-1
CDR3nt: TGTGCCTGGAGTCAAGGGAGCTATGGCTACACCTTC; CDR3aa: CAWSQGSYGYTF; j_gene: TRBJ1-2; abundance: .; d_gene: .; v_gene: TRBV30
CDR3nt: TGTGCCACCAGCAGAGATTGGCTTACAGGGGGGTTCAATCAGCCCCAGCATTTT; CDR3aa: CATSRDWLTGGFNQPQHF; j_gene: TRBJ1-5; abundance: .; d_gene: TRBD1; v_gene: TRBV15
CDR3nt: TGTGCCAGCAGCTTGACTACAGGGGGCGCGGTCACTGAAGCTTTCTTT; CDR3aa: CASSLTTGGAVTEAFF; j_gene: TRBJ1-1; abundance: .; d_gene: TRBD1; v_gene: TRBV7-2
CDR3nt: TGTGCCAGCAGTCCCGTGGGCGGGGTCTTCTACGAGCAGTACTTC; CDR3aa: CASSPVGGVFYEQYF; j_gene: TRBJ2-7; abundance: .; d_gene: .; v_gene: TRBV6-5
CDR3nt: TGTGCCATCAGTCAAGGGCCGGACAGGGTGGAGTTCTTC; CDR3aa: CAISQGPDRVEFF; j_gene: TRBJ2-1; abundance: .; d_gene: TRBD1; v_gene: TRBV10-3
CDR3nt: TGTGCCAGCTCACCGTCACTCCAGGGGGCTGGAAACACCATATATTTT; CDR3aa: CASSPSLQGAGNTIYF; j_gene: TRBJ1-3; abundance: .; d_gene: TRBD1; v_gene: TRBV18
CDR3nt: TGTGCCAGCAGCCCAGGGACTAGCGGGGGGCGCTACAATGAGCAGTTCTTC; CDR3aa: CASSPGTSGGRYNEQFF; j_gene: TRBJ2-1; abundance: .; d_gene: TRBD2; v_gene: TRBV9
CDR3nt: TGTGCCACCAGTGCCCGGGGGAACACAGATACGCAGTATTTT; CDR3aa: CATSARGNTDTQYF; j_gene: TRBJ2-3; abundance: .; d_gene: .; v_gene: TRBV24-1
CDR3nt: TGTGCCAGCAGCCCATACAGGGACGGGAGGGAGCAGTACTTC; CDR3aa: CASSPYRDGREQYF; j_gene: TRBJ2-7; abundance: .; d_gene: .; v_gene: TRBV7-9
CDR3nt: TGTGCCAGCAGCTTATTGCGGGTGTACGAGCAGTACTTC; CDR3aa: CASSLLRVYEQYF; j_gene: TRBJ2-7; abundance: .; d_gene: .; v_gene: TRBV7-2
CDR3nt: TGTGCCAGCAGTACCCTAGTTGGGGAGCAGTTCTTC; CDR3aa: CASSTLVGEQFF; j_gene: TRBJ2-1; abundance: .; d_gene: .; v_gene: TRBV28
CDR3nt: TGTGCCAGCAGCTTAGTTCCCGAGGCTAATGAAAAACTGTTTTTT; CDR3aa: CASSLVPEANEKLFF; j_gene: TRBJ1-4; abundance: .; d_gene: .; v_gene: TRBV7-2
CDR3nt: TGTGCCAGCAGCTTATCGGTAGCGGGGGTGTCCGGGGAGCTGTTTTTT; CDR3aa: CASSLSVAGVSGELFF; j_gene: TRBJ2-2; abundance: .; d_gene: TRBD2; v_gene: TRBV7-9
CDR3nt: TGTGCCAGCAGCCAAGGCGGGACTAGCCGTGAGACCCAGTACTTC; CDR3aa: CASSQGGTSRETQYF; j_gene: TRBJ2-5; abundance: .; d_gene: TRBD2; v_gene: TRBV4-2
CDR3nt: TGTGCCAGCAGTTTTGCGGGCACTGAAGCTTTCTTT; CDR3aa: CASSFAGTEAFF; j_gene: TRBJ1-1; abundance: .; d_gene: .; v_gene: TRBV12-3/TRBV12-4
CDR3nt: TGTGCCAGCTCTCCGGACAGGAACTATGGCTACACCTTC; CDR3aa: CASSPDRNYGYTF; j_gene: TRBJ1-2; abundance: .; d_gene: TRBD1; v_gene: TRBV18
CDR3nt: TGTGCCAGCAGCAAAAAGGTTCACAGGGGGCGCAGTCTTGAAGCTTTCTTT; CDR3aa: CASSKKVHRGRSLEAFF; j_gene: TRBJ1-1; abundance: .; d_gene: .; v_gene: TRBV21-1
CDR3nt: TGCGCCAGCAGCTCCGGACAGGGGGATGGCTACACCTTC; CDR3aa: CASSSGQGDGYTF; j_gene: TRBJ1-2; abundance: .; d_gene: TRBD1; v_gene: TRBV5-1
CDR3nt: TGCAGCGGGGGACGGGGGGACACTGAAGCTTTCTTT; CDR3aa: CSGGRGDTEAFF; j_gene: TRBJ1-1; abundance: .; d_gene: .; v_gene: TRBV29-1
CDR3nt: TGCGCCAGCCTTACAGGGGAGTCTGGGTATGGCTACACCTTC; CDR3aa: CASLTGESGYGYTF; j_gene: TRBJ1-2; abundance: .; d_gene: TRBD1; v_gene: TRBV10-2
CDR3nt: TGTGCCAGCTCACCGGATACTGGGGGCGCCCATGGAAACACCATATATTTT; CDR3aa: CASSPDTGGAHGNTIYF; j_gene: TRBJ1-3; abundance: .; d_gene: .; v_gene: TRBV18
CDR3nt: TGTGCCAGCAGTTTAATAGCGGGGATAAATGAGCAGTTCTTC; CDR3aa: CASSLIAGINEQFF; j_gene: TRBJ2-1; abundance: .; d_gene: TRBD2; v_gene: TRBV27
CDR3nt: TGTGCCAGCAGCTTCCTAGCAACTAATGAAAAACTGTTTTTT; CDR3aa: CASSFLATNEKLFF; j_gene: TRBJ1-4; abundance: .; d_gene: .; v_gene: TRBV5-6
CDR3nt: TGTGCCAGCAGCTGGCGGGGGTTTGATGAGCAGTTCTTC; CDR3aa: CASSWRGFDEQFF; j_gene: TRBJ2-1; abundance: .; d_gene: TRBD2; v_gene: TRBV27
CDR3nt: TGTGCCAGTAGTAGCTCCGGGGCTGGAAACACCATATATTTT; CDR3aa: CASSSSGAGNTIYF; j_gene: TRBJ1-3; abundance: .; d_gene: .; v_gene: TRBV19
CDR3nt: TGTGCCTGGAGTGCCGCGCAGGGGGTACGAGTAAAACTGTTTTTT; CDR3aa: CAWSAAQGVRVKLFF; j_gene: TRBJ1-4; abundance: .; d_gene: TRBD1; v_gene: TRBV30
CDR3nt: TGCGCCAGCAGCCAAGAAAGCGGGGGGGCCCTCGGGGAGCTGTTTTTT; CDR3aa: CASSQESGGALGELFF; j_gene: TRBJ2-2; abundance: .; d_gene: TRBD2; v_gene: TRBV4-3
CDR3nt: TGTGCCAGCAGCTTACTGACAGGGGCGGGAAACACCATATATTTT; CDR3aa: CASSLLTGAGNTIYF; j_gene: TRBJ1-3; abundance: .; d_gene: TRBD1; v_gene: TRBV13
CDR3nt: TGTGCCAGCAGCTTCAATCCCCCGGGCAGGGTGGGCACAGATACGCAGTATTTT; CDR3aa: CASSFNPPGRVGTDTQYF; j_gene: TRBJ2-3; abundance: .; d_gene: .; v_gene: TRBV7-3
CDR3nt: TGTGCCAGCAGTCCCTCCCACCGGGGCCTGGGACAGGGCTATGAAGCTTTCTTT; CDR3aa: CASSPSHRGLGQGYEAFF; j_gene: TRBJ1-1; abundance: .; d_gene: TRBD1; v_gene: TRBV28
CDR3nt: TGTGCCAGCAGCGCGAGGACAGGGAAAAATTCACCCCTCCACTTT; CDR3aa: CASSARTGKNSPLHF; j_gene: TRBJ1-6; abundance: .; d_gene: TRBD1; v_gene: TRBV9
CDR3nt: TGTGCCAGCAGTTATTACCCGGGACTAGCGCAGTACTTC; CDR3aa: CASSYYPGLAQYF; j_gene: TRBJ2-7; abundance: .; d_gene: TRBD2; v_gene: TRBV6-5